One and the same sample provided the 16 T cell receptor beta chains below, sequenced in a study of cytomegalovirus exposure and HLA in healthy donors. The PCR employed 60 Vbeta primers together with 13 Jbeta primers. Assay used: immunoSEQ multiplex PCR; TCRdb lists only in-frame clones, some missing. The data include over 25,000 clones; the top ten clones carry about 0.69%. Sequencing input: PBMCs. All receptors come from a man aged 25-45 years in good health and CMV-seronegative.

Details on this clone: A junction boundary mismatches the germline segment, possibly from a read error. This chain uses TRBV13 with TRBJ2-6; D is perhaps TRBD1 (5 bases). Germline loops: CDR1 PRHDT, CDR2 FYEKMQ (reference sequence). The CDR3 has 19 residues. The CDR3 sequence: CASGLQAQGILLGANVLTF. DNA for the CDR3: TGTGCCAGCGGCTTACAGGCCCAGGGAATTCTCCTTGGGGCCAACGTCCTGACTTTC.

The chain employs TRBV9 and TRBJ2-4; 8 bases are shared with TRBD2. The CDR3 is 16 amino acids. Germline CDR1 SGDLS, CDR2 YYNGEE. V trimming: 4 bases; J trimming: 4 bases; junction bases outside the gene matches: 10. The CDR3 loop reads CASSSHPGGLKNIQYF. CDR3 coding DNA: TGTGCCAGCAGCTCCCACCCGGGAGGGCTGAAAAACATTCAGTACTTC.

The CDR3 DNA sequence: TGTGCCAGCAGCTTGTCAGGGCTGAGCACAGATACGCAGTATTTT. Translation: CASSLSGLSTDTQYF. This chain links TRBV5-5 with TRBJ2-3, with D tentatively TRBD1 (5 bases). Trimming took off 1 base at V and 0 bases at J, with 9 bases between the two ends. The CDR3 is made up of 15 amino acids. Per the germline V gene, CDR1 is SGHKS and CDR2 is YYEKEE (reference sequence).

This chain uses TRBV27 with TRBJ2-7; 11 positions agree with TRBD2. The trim removed 3 bases at V and 3 bases at J, leaving 7 bases unmatched. CDR3 length equals 16 residues. Germline values: CDR1 MNHEY, CDR2 SMNVEV (reference sequence). CDR3 DNA sequence: TGTGCCAGCAGTTTTGGGACTAGCGGTGGTCTCTACGAGCAGTACTTC. Amino acid sequence: CASSFGTSGGLYEQYF.

The genes are TRBV29-1 and TRBJ1-3, with 12 nucleotides matching TRBD1. In germline, CDR1 is SQVTM, CDR2 ANQGSEA. This CDR3 is 16 amino acids long. The trim removed 4 bases at V and 0 bases at J, leaving 4 bases unmatched. The CDR3 DNA reads TGCAGCGTTGCGGGACAGGGGGCGAGCTCTGGAAACACCATATATTTT. This translates into CSVAGQGASSGNTIYF.

The chain has TRBV18 and TRBJ2-7; 9 bases are shared with TRBD1. This CDR3 has 14 residues. J was trimmed by 6 bases and V by 4 bases; bases with no gene match: 7. Germline V gives CDR1 KGHSH, CDR2 LQKENI. This CDR3 reads CASSLIGQGFEQYF. The CDR3 nucleotides are TGTGCCAGCTCACTGATCGGACAGGGGTTCGAGCAGTACTTC.

CDR3 protein: CASSSPGTSGVGEQFF. CDR3 nucleotides: TGTGCCAGCAGTTCCCCCGGGACTAGCGGGGTAGGTGAGCAGTTCTTC. The V call is TRBV27, the J call TRBJ2-1; 13 bases line up with TRBD2. This CDR3 spans 16 amino acids. The V gene end was trimmed by 4 bases and the J gene end by 9 bases; junction bases not matched to a gene: 9. Germline loops: CDR1 MNHEY, CDR2 SMNVEV (reference sequence).

This chain joins TRBV5-1 and TRBJ2-7, with 8 positions matching TRBD1. Losses at the gene ends were 7 bases for V and 3 bases for J; bases not matched to a gene: 6. Germline CDR1 reads SGHRS; CDR2 reads YFSETQ. This CDR3 region has 13 residues. CDR3 bases: TGCGCCAGCGGGGTAGACAGGGGCTACGAGCAGTACTTC. This gives the protein CASGVDRGYEQYF.

As for this clone: Mismatch with germline at one junction end may stem from a read error. V and J are TRBV2 and TRBJ2-7; a possible D gene is TRBD2 (6 bases). The CDR3 has 17 residues. CDR1 and CDR2 (germline): SNHLY, FYNNEI. CDR3 sequence reads: CASSDVRGGGLSSEQYF. Here the CDR3 DNA reads TGTGCCAGCAGTGATGTGCGGGGCGGAGGGCTGTCCTCCGAGCAGTACTTC.

The chain has TRBV6-6 and TRBJ2-7, with D perhaps matching TRBD1 (5 bases). V shed 6 bases and J shed 4 bases, with 13 bases lying between them. The germline V gene has CDR1 MNHNY and CDR2 SVGAGI (reference sequence). The CDR3 totals 13 residues. The CDR3 spells CASSEGEIYEQYF. The CDR3 DNA is TGTGCCAGCAGCGAAGGGGAAATTTACGAGCAGTACTTC.

J is TRBJ2-1 and V is TRBV5-8; 8 bases fit TRBD1. CDR3 length: 15 amino acids. The V gene end was trimmed by 7 bases and the J gene end by 1 base; junction bases not matched to a gene: 7. Germline V gives CDR1 SGHTS, CDR2 YDEGEE. This CDR3 is CASGRTGMSYNEQFF. For the CDR3, the DNA is TGTGCCAGCGGCAGGACAGGGATGTCCTACAATGAGCAGTTCTTC.

The CDR3 reads CASHRGTTNEKLFF. The CDR3 DNA sequence: TGTGCCAGTCACAGGGGAACGACTAATGAAAAACTGTTTTTT. This chain uses TRBV6-1 with TRBJ1-4; 7 nucleotides match TRBD1. Germline V lookup: CDR1 MNHNS, CDR2 SASEGT. V shed 9 bases and J 2 bases; nucleotides not matched to a gene: 6. The CDR3 is 14 residues long.

This chain joins TRBV19 and TRBJ1-1, with TRBD1 matching over 9 bases. Unmatched junction bases numbered 17, after V lost 8 bases and J lost 7 bases. The germline V gene has CDR1 LNHDA and CDR2 SQIVND (reference sequence). The CDR3 is made up of 16 amino acids. The CDR3 DNA is TGTGCCAGTCGTACCCAAAACCGGGACAGGGTCGGTGAAGCTTTCTTT. Its protein is CASRTQNRDRVGEAFF.

The gene calls are TRBV7-9 and TRBJ2-3; D gene uncertain. The length of the CDR3 is 12 residues. CDR1 SEHNR and CDR2 FQNEAQ come from the germline V gene (reference sequence). V was clipped by 4 bases and J by 2 bases, with 4 bases between them. DNA of the CDR3: TGTGCCAGCAGCTCACTCACAGATACGCAGTATTTT. Amino acid sequence: CASSSLTDTQYF.

The chain couples TRBV27 to TRBJ1-5; maybe TRBD1 (5 bases). Trimming stripped 2 bases from V and 7 bases from J, with 9 bases between. There are 13 residues in the CDR3. In germline, CDR1 is MNHEY, CDR2 SMNVEV (reference sequence). The chain's CDR3 is CASSLHGGQPQHF. In DNA, the CDR3 is TGTGCCAGCAGTTTACACGGGGGGCAGCCCCAGCATTTT.

The chain employs TRBV5-6 and TRBJ1-5; TRBD1 agrees at 10 bases. The J segment lost 5 bases and the V segment lost 0 bases, leaving 5 bases of the junction unmatched. Germline V gene data show CDR1 as SGHDT and CDR2 as YYEEEE. The CDR3 is 16 amino acids. For the CDR3, the DNA is TGTGCCAGCAGCTTGGAGGGACAGGGGTTCGATCAGCCCCAGCATTTT. Translated, it gives CASSLEGQGFDQPQHF.